This TCR beta chain was found in a study of blood T cell repertoires in COVID-19. Study in general: Acute and convalescent COVID-19 specimens originated in the United States, Italy and Spain. The analysed material was cDNA or gDNA that came from T cells, B-cell-depleted T cells, or PBMCs.

Per the authors' pipeline: Estimation of nucleated cell counts was performed using reference gene primer amplification. Some clones are missing from TCRdb's copy, which holds only in-frame ones; the method was immunoSEQ multiplex PCR. V, J and clone size derive from that table, while D and trimming were established from the DNA sequence. Of more than 95,000 clones listed, 80% to 85% were seen once; the top ten hold 3.5% to 4.5%. CDR1 is PRHDT and CDR2 is FYEKMQ in the germline V gene (reference sequence). With 0 bases clipped from V and 2 bases from J, the junction kept 5 bases outside the gene matches. This CDR3 region has 16 residues.

This receptor was obtained from a woman aged 50 to 60 with acute or convalescent COVID-19. The chain combines TRBV13 with TRBJ2-7; 9 bases map to TRBD2. The sample consisted of peripheral blood. CDR3 protein: CASSLGGGRATYEQYF. For the CDR3, the DNA is TGTGCCAGCAGCTTAGGCGGCGGGAGGGCTACCTACGAGCAGTACTTC.